This entry lists 23 T cell receptor beta chains sequenced from one sample in a study of molecular identifiers for immune sequencing clone quantification. TCRdb re-analysed the PCR reads in MiXCR, keeping a single row per CDR3 protein. The repertoire holds hundreds of thousands of distinct CDR3 sequences, with just under 20% as singletons. The source material was naive CD8+ T cells from blood, with Jurkat cell RNA spiked in. As to subset: FACS-sorted CD8+CD4-CCR7+CD45RA+ naive T cells. All receptors derive from a human donor in good health. Some libraries in this study had Jurkat cell RNA spiked in.

This clonotype was seen ten or more times. The chain links TRBV20-1 to TRBJ2-7; no reliable D call. Trimming took off 3 bases at V and 1 base at J, with 10 bases between the two ends. Germline V gene lookup returns CDR1 DFQATT and CDR2 SNEGSKA (reference sequence). The CDR3 loop spans 13 amino acids. CDR3 residues: CSARNGASYEQYF. The CDR3 nucleotides are TGCAGTGCTAGGAACGGTGCTTCCTACGAGCAGTACTTC.

This clonotype has just one count. A much larger clone differs by one base, so this may be a read error. The V call is TRBV29-1, the J call TRBJ2-7, with D possibly being TRBD2 (6 bases). Germline assignment: CDR1 SQVTM and CDR2 ANQGSEA. This CDR3 region has 15 residues. V lost 2 bases to trimming and J lost 2 bases, with 16 bases between them. CDR3 protein: CSVELVGTQTYEQYF. DNA for the CDR3: TGCAGCGTTGAACTGGTGGGGACTCAGACCTACGAGCAGTACTTC.

This clonotype has ten or more counts. The V and J genes are TRBV29-1 and TRBJ2-3, with TRBD2 identical over 7 bases. The CDR3 contains 13 residues. Germline lookup yields CDR1 SQVTM and CDR2 ANQGSEA. CDR3 sequence: CTLGGRARDTQYF. In DNA form, the CDR3 reads TGCACCCTGGGGGGGAGGGCCAGAGATACGCAGTATTTT.

This clonotype was counted between two and nine times. V usage is TRBV6-1 and J usage is TRBJ1-5, with 7 bases that match TRBD1. V lost 3 bases, J lost 6 bases, and 11 bases stayed unmatched. Germline V gene data show CDR1 as MNHNS and CDR2 as SASEGT. The CDR3 has 16 residues. The CDR3 loop reads CASSDYRGHTAQPQHF. DNA of the CDR3: TGTGCCAGCAGTGATTACAGGGGACACACAGCTCAGCCCCAGCATTTT.

With respect to this clonotype: Germline and junction disagree at one end, which may indicate a read error. The chain has TRBV5-6 and TRBJ2-2; tentatively, D is TRBD1 (5 bases). CDR3 length equals 13 residues. Per germline, CDR1 SGHDT and CDR2 YYEEEE. In DNA form, the CDR3 reads TGTGCCAGCGGCTTGAGCCCAGGGAAGGAGCTGTTTTTT. Translation gives CASGLSPGKELFF.

This clonotype was seen many times. The chain joins TRBV6-6 to TRBJ2-2; D unclear. Germline lookup yields CDR1 MNHNY and CDR2 SVGAGI (reference sequence). This CDR3 comprises 12 residues. V shed 5 bases and J shed 13 bases, with 14 bases lying between them. CDR3 nucleotides: TGTGCCAGCAGTGACGGCGCCGAATGGCTGTTTTTT. Its protein is CASSDGAEWLFF.

Worth noting for this clonotype: A much more abundant neighbour one base away suggests this may be a read error. The chain has TRBV6-2 or TRBV6-3 and TRBJ1-1; D is unclear. The CDR3 is 15 residues long. Per the germline V gene, CDR1 is MNHEY and CDR2 is SVGEGT. V was trimmed by 4 bases and J by 0 bases, leaving 12 bases between them. CDR3 nucleotide sequence: TGTGCCAGCAGTTTATTGGGGTTTATGAACACTGAAGCTTTCTTT. Translating it yields CASSLLGFMNTEAFF.

To note about this clonotype: This may be a read error: a much more frequent sequence differs by one nucleotide. As the CDR3 is not closed by the conserved phenylalanine or tryptophan, this likely results from a read error. The chain couples TRBV5-6 to TRBJ1-2; 7 positions agree with TRBD1. With V trimmed by 0 bases and J by 4 bases, 6 bases remained unmatched. Germline V CDR1 and CDR2: SGHDT, YYEEEE. The CDR3 sequence is 15 residues long. CDR3 sequence reads: CASSLEERTGYGYTS. Here the CDR3 DNA reads TGTGCCAGCAGCTTGGAGGAGCGGACAGGCTATGGCTACACCTCC.

In this sample, this clonotype turned up many times. The V and J genes are TRBV30 and TRBJ2-7, with D unclear. Per the germline V gene, CDR1 is GTSNPN and CDR2 is SVGIG (reference sequence). The length of the CDR3 is 15 residues. Trimming took off 0 bases at V and 0 bases at J, with 12 bases between the two ends. This CDR3 is CAWSVLAPNSYEQYF. The CDR3 nucleotides are TGTGCCTGGAGTGTACTGGCTCCCAACTCCTACGAGCAGTACTTC.

The chain links TRBV18 to TRBJ1-2; D unresolved. This CDR3 comprises 16 residues. The V gene's germline CDR1 is KGHSH and CDR2 LQKENI. V lost 0 bases, J lost 4 bases, and 15 bases lay in between. CDR3 DNA: TGTGCCAGCTCACCACCGGTGAATCTGGCCGTCTATGGCTACACCTTC. This sequence encodes CASSPPVNLAVYGYTF.

About this clonotype itself: A much larger clone is a single base away; this may be a read error. V is TRBV7-6 and J is TRBJ1-4; the D gene is possibly TRBD1 (5 bases). The CDR3 sequence is 14 residues long. Germline CDR1 is SGHVS and CDR2 is FNYEAQ. The CDR3 nucleotides are TGTGCCAACAGCTTTTTAGTAGGGACTGAAAAACTGTTTTTT. Its translation is CANSFLVGTEKLFF.

This rearrangement joins TRBV4-3 to TRBJ2-1; 8 positions match TRBD2. Germline trimming cut 3 bases from V and 0 bases from J; bases unmatched to any gene: 7. Germline V gene sequence: CDR1 LGHNA, CDR2 YSLEER. There are 17 residues in the CDR3. The CDR3 loop reads CASSQEQLADSYNEQFF. CDR3 sequence (DNA): TGCGCCAGCAGCCAGGAACAACTAGCGGACTCCTACAATGAGCAGTTCTTC.

The sample holds a few counts of this clonotype. The chain carries TRBV15 and TRBJ2-5; 11 positions match TRBD2. The germline gives CDR1 LNHNV, CDR2 YYDKDF (reference sequence). The CDR3 loop spans 18 amino acids. After removal of 5 bases from V and 3 bases from J, the junction contained 14 bases not matched to a gene. The chain's CDR3 is CATSPKHLQGLAEETQYF. The CDR3 DNA reads as TGTGCCACCAGCCCCAAGCATTTACAGGGACTAGCGGAAGAGACCCAGTACTTC. Using reference TRBV15 and TRBJ2-5 for the parts outside the CDR3, the full variable domain is DAMVIQNPRYQVTQFGKPVTLSCSQTLNHNVMYWYQQKSSQAPKLLFHYYDKDFNNEADTPDNFQSRRPNTSFCFLDIRSPGLGDTAMYLCATSPKHLQGLAEETQYFGPGTRLLVL.

V and J are TRBV13 and TRBJ2-1; no clear D. Germline V gene sequence: CDR1 PRHDT, CDR2 FYEKMQ (reference sequence). Trimming pared 4 bases from V and 12 bases from J, leaving 13 bases between. The CDR3 runs to 12 residues. The CDR3 loop reads CASSSPDEVQFF. The CDR3 DNA follows: TGTGCCAGCAGCTCCCCCGATGAGGTGCAGTTCTTC.

Concerning this clonotype itself: This may be a read error, as it is one base from a much larger clone. This chain uses TRBV6-5 with TRBJ2-7, with 7 positions matching TRBD1. CDR1 is MNHEY, CDR2 SVGAGI, per germline. V shed 6 bases, J shed 3 bases, and the junction held 8 bases outside the gene matches. The CDR3 runs 14 residues. DNA of the CDR3: TGTGCCAGCAGATTTGACAGGGCCCACTACGAGCAGTACTTC. This gives the protein CASRFDRAHYEQYF.

This clonotype was recorded at least ten times. The V and J genes are TRBV5-1 and TRBJ2-7; 9 nucleotides match TRBD1. The CDR3 contains 14 residues. The V and J ends lost 1 base and 5 bases, in that order; junction bases with no gene match: 4. Germline lookup yields CDR1 SGHRS and CDR2 YFSETQ. The CDR3 region is CASSLTGGPNEQYF. CDR3 nucleotide sequence: TGCGCCAGCAGCTTGACAGGGGGCCCCAACGAGCAGTACTTC.

Worth noting for this clonotype: Just one base apart from a much larger clone, this may be a read error. The V call is TRBV6-5, the J call TRBJ2-7; tentatively, D is TRBD1 (5 bases). The CDR3 has 16 residues. Germline CDR1 MNHEY, CDR2 SVGAGI. The CDR3, as DNA: TGTGCCAGCAGTTACTCGAGTGGCCAGGGAATCTACGGGCAGTACTTC. As protein: CASSYSSGQGIYGQYF.

This clonotype appeared a few times. Here the CDR3 reads CASSQRTTGVYEQYF. In nucleotides, the CDR3 is TGCGCCAGCAGCCAAAGAACGACGGGGGTCTACGAGCAGTACTTC. The V call is TRBV4-1, the J call TRBJ2-7; D is perhaps TRBD2 (6 bases). The V and J ends lost 2 bases and 3 bases respectively, with 14 bases between them. Germline assignment: CDR1 MGHRA and CDR2 YSYEKL. The CDR3 runs 15 residues.

In its sample, this clonotype was seen many times. This chain connects TRBV27 to TRBJ2-7; 8 positions agree with TRBD2. The CDR3 totals 15 residues. Unmatched junction bases numbered 9, after V lost 5 bases and J lost 3 bases. CDR1 is MNHEY, CDR2 SMNVEV, per germline (reference sequence). This CDR3 reads CASSPLGGVGYEQYF. Written as DNA, the CDR3 is TGTGCCAGCAGTCCCCTCGGGGGGGTTGGCTACGAGCAGTACTTC.

This clonotype was picked up many times. V usage is TRBV10-3 and J usage is TRBJ2-4, with TRBD2 identical over 9 bases. CDR3 length equals 15 residues. The germline V gene encodes CDR1 ENHRY and CDR2 SYGVKD. Unmatched junction bases numbered 5, after V lost 0 bases and J lost 8 bases. In DNA form, the CDR3 reads TGTGCCATCAGTGAGTCGCAGACTAGCGGTGACATTCAGTACTTC. It is translated as CAISESQTSGDIQYF.

In the case of this clonotype: An end of the junction differs from the germline gene, which may be a read error. V and J are TRBV2 and TRBJ1-4; TRBD1 matches at 10 bases. This CDR3 has 14 amino acids. Germline V gives CDR1 SNHLY, CDR2 FYNNEI. The CDR3 DNA reads as TGTGCCAGCAGTACCGGGACAGGGGATGAAAAACTGCTTTTT. Translating gives CASSTGTGDEKLLF.

This clonotype was observed a few times. The chain joins TRBV11-2 to TRBJ2-3; a possible D gene is TRBD2 (7 bases). V was trimmed by 5 bases and J by 2 bases, leaving 20 bases between them. Germline assignment: CDR1 SGHAT and CDR2 FQNNGV. The CDR3 is 17 amino acids. The DNA for the CDR3 is TGTGCCAGCAGCCCAGGGGAGGGGGGAATGTCCACAGATACGCAGTATTTT. Translated, it gives CASSPGEGGMSTDTQYF.

This clonotype showed up just a few times. V gene TRBV6-6 combines with J gene TRBJ2-3; unclear D gene. The germline V gene encodes CDR1 MNHNY and CDR2 SVGAGI (reference sequence). With 6 bases removed from V and 2 bases from J, the gap between germline ends came to 18 bases. The CDR3 consists of 16 residues. CDR3 in amino acids: CASRADTYSFTDTQYF. The CDR3 DNA reads TGTGCCAGCAGGGCCGACACTTACAGCTTCACAGATACGCAGTATTTT.